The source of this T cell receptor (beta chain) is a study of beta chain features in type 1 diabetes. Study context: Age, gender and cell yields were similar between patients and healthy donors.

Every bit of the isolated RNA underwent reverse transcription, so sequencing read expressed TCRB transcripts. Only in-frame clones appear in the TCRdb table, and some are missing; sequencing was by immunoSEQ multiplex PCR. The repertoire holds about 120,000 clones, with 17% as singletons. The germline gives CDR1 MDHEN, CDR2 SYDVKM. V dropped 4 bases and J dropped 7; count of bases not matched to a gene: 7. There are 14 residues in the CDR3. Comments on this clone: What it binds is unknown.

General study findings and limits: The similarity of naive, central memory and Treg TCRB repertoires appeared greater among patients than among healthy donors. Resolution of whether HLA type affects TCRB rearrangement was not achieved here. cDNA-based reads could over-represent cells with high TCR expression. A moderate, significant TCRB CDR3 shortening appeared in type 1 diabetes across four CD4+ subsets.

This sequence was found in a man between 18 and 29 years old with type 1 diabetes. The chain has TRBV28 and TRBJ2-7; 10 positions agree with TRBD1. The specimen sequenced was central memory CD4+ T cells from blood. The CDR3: CASSSGQGSSEQYF. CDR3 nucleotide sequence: TGTGCCAGCAGTTCGGGACAGGGGTCTTCGGAGCAGTACTTC.